The 24 T cell receptor beta chains in this list originate from one sample, sequenced in a study of radiotherapy plus CTLA-4 blockade in lung cancer. Profiling relied on immunoSEQ multiplex PCR, and the TCRdb table lists in-frame clones only, not all of them. The table lists some 110,000 clones, approximately 77% of them singletons. Material: peripheral blood, obtained from a patient treated with radiotherapy plus ipilimumab. The receptor source for this set is a human donor with non-small cell lung cancer that progressed on radiotherapy plus ipilimumab. Some clones in this sample may be carry-over from other donors' samples.

V and J are TRBV19 and TRBJ2-5; tentative D call: TRBD1 (5 bases). This CDR3 has 15 amino acids. Trimming took off 6 bases at V and 5 bases at J, with 19 bases between the two ends. Germline CDR1 LNHDA, CDR2 SQIVND (reference sequence). CDR3 sequence reads: CASRQNYSPGETQYF. CDR3 nucleotide sequence: TGTGCCAGTAGACAAAACTACAGCCCAGGGGAGACCCAGTACTTC. Complete variable domain (other parts from reference TRBV19 and TRBJ2-5): DGGITQSPKYLFRKEGQNVTLSCEQNLNHDAMYWYRQDPGQGLRLIYYSQIVNDFQKGDIAEGYSVSREKKESFPLTVTSAQKNPTAFYLCASRQNYSPGETQYFGPGTRLLVL.

The gene calls are TRBV11-2 and TRBJ2-3, with D possibly being TRBD1 (6 bases). Trimming cost V 10 bases and J 3 bases, with 14 bases left between them. Germline lookup yields CDR1 SGHAT and CDR2 FQNNGV. This CDR3 contains 13 residues. The CDR3 region has the DNA TGTGCCACAGGTCGACAGGAGACAGATACGCAGTATTTT. As protein: CATGRQETDTQYF.

V is TRBV5-1 and J is TRBJ2-5, with no clear D. The DNA end favors TRBJ2-7, so the J call may be wrong. Per germline, CDR1 SGHRS and CDR2 YFSETQ. This CDR3 has 14 residues. The CDR3 region is CASSLNVDTYEQYF. As DNA, the CDR3 is TGCGCCAGCAGCTTGAACGTAGACACCTACGAGCAGTACTTC.

This sequence joins TRBV11-1 and TRBJ2-7, with D unresolved. V was shortened by 1 base and J by 4 bases, with 5 bases between the two germline ends. This CDR3 has 12 residues. The germline V gene encodes CDR1 SGHAT and CDR2 FQDESV (reference sequence). Here the CDR3 DNA reads TGTGCCAGCAGCTTAGGCAGTTACGAGCAGTACTTC. Its translation is CASSLGSYEQYF.

Only one count was recorded for this clone. The chain combines TRBV7-3 with TRBJ1-1, with unresolved D. The V gene's germline CDR1 is SGHTA and CDR2 FQGTGA. Between the trimmed V and J ends, which lost 5 bases and 2 bases, there was a span of 9 bases. The CDR3 is made up of 13 amino acids. CDR3 DNA: TGTGCCAGCAGCCCAGCGGGAAACACTGAAGCTTTCTTT. It codes for CASSPAGNTEAFF.

J is TRBJ1-1 and V is TRBV5-1, with TRBD1 matching 8 bases. CDR1 is SGHRS and CDR2 is YFSETQ in the germline V gene. This CDR3 is built from 15 residues. V lost 7 bases, J lost 2 bases, and 10 bases stayed unmatched. As DNA, the CDR3 is TGCGCCAGCCGCCAGGGGGCCGGGGAAAACACTGAAGCTTTCTTT. Its translation is CASRQGAGENTEAFF.

The chain combines TRBV5-6 with TRBJ2-7; D not resolved. The CDR3 runs 9 residues. V shed 4 bases and J shed 8 bases, with 4 bases lying between them. Per germline, CDR1 SGHDT and CDR2 YYEEEE. The CDR3 here is CASSDQQYF. CDR3 DNA: TGTGCCAGCAGCGACCAGCAGTACTTC.

This sequence joins TRBV5-1 and TRBJ1-3; TRBD1 is a possible D gene (5 bases). CDR1 is SGHRS, CDR2 YFSETQ, per germline. The V and J ends lost 4 bases and 0 bases respectively, with 14 bases between them. The CDR3 spans 16 residues. The CDR3 here is CASSRNQGYSGNTIYF. DNA of the CDR3: TGCGCCAGCAGCCGAAACCAGGGCTACTCTGGAAACACCATATATTTT.

The V and J genes are TRBV30 and TRBJ1-2; no reliable D call. With 3 bases removed from V and 4 bases from J, the gap between germline ends came to 12 bases. CDR3 length: 13 residues. Germline V CDR1 and CDR2: GTSNPN, SVGIG (reference sequence). Here the CDR3 DNA reads TGTGCCTGGAGGGCTAAAAGCCCCTATGGCTACACCTTC. Translated: CAWRAKSPYGYTF.

The CDR3 here is CAISGGADQAYEQYF. CDR3 nucleotide sequence: TGTGCCATCAGTGGTGGGGCAGACCAAGCCTACGAGCAGTACTTC. The chain uses TRBV10-3 and TRBJ2-7, with TRBD1 as a possible D gene (5 bases). This CDR3 contains 15 residues. Trimming left V 4 bases short and J 2 bases short, with 15 bases between. Per germline, CDR1 ENHRY and CDR2 SYGVKD.

V is TRBV7-9 and J is TRBJ1-2; perhaps TRBD1 as D (5 bases). This CDR3 comprises 13 residues. Looked up from germline, CDR1 is SEHNR and CDR2 is FQNEAQ (reference sequence). Trimming removed 6 bases from V and 8 bases from J, with 16 bases in between. CDR3: CASREDTPWGYTF. CDR3 sequence (DNA): TGTGCCAGCAGAGAGGACACCCCCTGGGGCTACACCTTC.

The chain combines TRBV9 with TRBJ1-4; 7 bases line up with TRBD1. CDR3 length: 13 amino acids. CDR1 is SGDLS and CDR2 is YYNGEE in the germline V gene. V shed 3 bases, J shed 7 bases, and the junction held 3 bases outside the gene matches. In DNA, the CDR3 is TGTGCCAGCAGCGGGACAGGTGGTGAAAAACTGTTTTTT. Translation gives CASSGTGGEKLFF.

This chain connects TRBV7-6 to TRBJ2-3, with D maybe TRBD2 (6 bases). CDR1 and CDR2 (germline): SGHVS, FNYEAQ. The CDR3 covers 16 residues. The V end lost 4 bases, the J end lost 3 bases, and 17 bases lay between the germline ends. CDR3 in DNA: TGTGCCAGCAGCTGGGCCGGGACTGCCTCTACAGATACGCAGTATTTT. Protein product: CASSWAGTASTDTQYF.

The V call is TRBV19, the J call TRBJ1-2; 9 bases are a match to TRBD1. V lost 5 bases, J lost 6 bases, and 13 bases stayed unmatched. The CDR3 spans 16 residues. Germline V gene sequence: CDR1 LNHDA, CDR2 SQIVND (reference sequence). The CDR3 nucleotides read TGTGCCAGTAGTCCGCACCGGGACAGGGAGACGGATGGCTACACCTTC. Protein product: CASSPHRDRETDGYTF.

The chain is built from TRBV7-2 and TRBJ1-3; 7 bases line up with TRBD1. J was trimmed by 0 bases and V by 2 bases; bases with no gene match: 13. CDR3 size: 19 residues. Germline CDR1 and CDR2: SGHTA and FQGNSA. CDR3 in amino acids: CASSLWELTGRFSGNTIYF. CDR3 coding DNA: TGTGCCAGCAGCTTATGGGAACTGACAGGGCGATTCTCTGGAAACACCATATATTTT.

This chain links TRBV15 with TRBJ2-5, with no clear D. The V gene lost 5 bases and the J gene lost 2 bases, with 12 bases spanning the gap. From germline, CDR1 is LNHNV and CDR2 YYDKDF (reference sequence). The CDR3 contains 14 residues. Here the CDR3 reads CATSATSVQETQYF. The DNA for the CDR3 is TGTGCCACCAGCGCCACCAGCGTACAAGAGACCCAGTACTTC.

This clone appeared a single time. The chain has TRBV4-1 and TRBJ2-7; 9 bases line up with TRBD1. This CDR3 comprises 17 residues. Trimming removed 3 bases from V and 5 bases from J; junction bases left unmatched: 14. Germline values: CDR1 MGHRA, CDR2 YSYEKL. The CDR3 here is CASSHPLGGQGTHEQYF. DNA for the CDR3: TGCGCCAGCAGCCATCCCCTGGGGGGACAGGGTACCCACGAGCAGTACTTC.

The chain has TRBV7-2 and TRBJ1-5, with 8 positions matching TRBD1. Germline CDR1 SGHTA, CDR2 FQGNSA. V shed 4 bases, J shed 6 bases, and the junction held 11 bases outside the gene matches. This CDR3 is built from 16 residues. The CDR3: CASSSSPDRVTQPQHF. CDR3 DNA sequence: TGTGCCAGCAGCTCGAGCCCGGACAGGGTAACTCAGCCCCAGCATTTT.

The chain uses TRBV9 and TRBJ2-3; D is perhaps TRBD2 (6 bases). V was shortened by 2 bases and J by 5 bases, with 12 bases between the two germline ends. The CDR3 spans 14 residues. CDR1 and CDR2 from the germline V gene are SGDLS and YYNGEE. This CDR3 is CASSVRGREDTQYF. The CDR3 DNA sequence: TGTGCCAGCAGCGTGCGAGGGCGGGAAGATACGCAGTATTTT.

A few counts support this clone. The rearrangement uses TRBV19 and TRBJ2-7; D perhaps matches TRBD1 (6 bases). Germline lookup yields CDR1 LNHDA and CDR2 SQIVND (reference sequence). Trimming took off 4 bases at V and 3 bases at J, with 13 bases between the two ends. This CDR3 has 14 residues. The CDR3 spells CASSTMLGGYEQYF. The CDR3 coding sequence is TGTGCCAGTAGTACCATGTTAGGGGGCTACGAGCAGTACTTC.

The count of this clone is one. The chain is built from TRBV4-3 and TRBJ1-5; D is uncertain. The V gene's germline CDR1 is LGHNA and CDR2 YSLEER. The CDR3 sequence is 15 residues long. The V end lost 2 bases, the J end lost 0 bases, and 8 bases lay between the germline ends. The CDR3 DNA reads TGCGCCAGCAGCCAACGACGGCTTAGCAATCAGCCCCAGCATTTT. Amino acid sequence: CASSQRRLSNQPQHF.

The chain carries TRBV7-8 and TRBJ1-4, with a possible D match to TRBD1 (5 bases). In germline, CDR1 is SGHVS, CDR2 FQNEAQ. Trimming removed 6 bases from V and 7 bases from J, with 21 bases in between. The CDR3 is 16 amino acids. The CDR3 DNA sequence: TGTGCCAGCAGTAGACTTGAAGGGTCGGGGGGTGAAAAACTGTTTTTT. Residues: CASSRLEGSGGEKLFF.

This chain's CDR3 is CASSYSEDSNYGYTF. The CDR3, as DNA: TGTGCCAGCAGTTACTCAGAGGATTCTAACTATGGCTACACCTTC. The V gene is TRBV6-6, the J gene TRBJ1-2; D uncertain. The CDR3 loop spans 15 amino acids. V was clipped by 0 bases and J by 0 bases, with 8 bases between them. Germline CDR1 is MNHNY and CDR2 is SVGAGI (reference sequence).

CDR3 sequence reads: CASSLEGPPDNSPLHF. In DNA form, the CDR3 reads TGTGCCAGCAGCTTAGAAGGGCCTCCCGATAATTCACCCCTCCACTTT. The genes are TRBV7-2 and TRBJ1-6, with D unresolved. Germline CDR1 SGHTA, CDR2 FQGNSA. CDR3 length: 16 residues. The V gene lost 1 base and the J gene lost 5 bases, with 12 bases spanning the gap.